Listed below are T cell receptor beta chains from one sample, sequenced in a study of cytomegalovirus exposure and HLA in healthy donors. Assay: immunoSEQ multiplex PCR; the TCRdb copy retains only in-frame clones and omits some. This table holds fewer than 250,000 clones, around four fifths found once. Input material: PBMCs. Receptors originate from a boy aged 2 to 9 in good health and CMV-seronegative. Each CDR3 is given with its conserved first and last residue. A D gene is named only where the DNA matches it firmly. Clone size, where shown, is once, few, many, or a class for clones that have expanded.

J: TRBJ1-2
V: TRBV19
length: 12
size: -
D: -
DNA: TGTGCCAGTAATCCGGGGGGCGGCGGCTACACCTTC
CDR3: CASNPGGGGYTF

J: TRBJ1-2
V: TRBV6-5
length: 15
size: -
D: -
DNA: TGTGCCAGCAGTTACTCGGGGAGGGTCGACTATGGCTACACCTTC
CDR3: CASSYSGRVDYGYTF

J: TRBJ1-4
V: TRBV29-1
length: 12
size: -
D: -
DNA: TGCAGCGTTGAACGCGGTGGGGAAAAACTGTTTTTT
CDR3: CSVERGGEKLFF

J: TRBJ2-7
V: TRBV4-1
length: 14
size: -
D: TRBD1
DNA: TGCGCCAGCAGCGGGGACAGGGGGCGTCTCAGGCAGTACTTC
CDR3: CASSGDRGRLRQYF

J: TRBJ1-5
V: TRBV19
length: 12
size: -
D: -
DNA: TGTGCCAGTTCCTTTTTAAATCAGCCCCAGCATTTT
CDR3: CASSFLNQPQHF

J: TRBJ2-2
V: TRBV6-6
length: 16
size: -
D: TRBD1
DNA: TGTGCCAGCAGTCAACCCGACAGGGCGAACACCGGGGAGCTGTTTTTT
CDR3: CASSQPDRANTGELFF

J: TRBJ2-7
V: TRBV5-5
length: 14
size: few
D: TRBD1
DNA: TGTGCCAGCAGCTTGGAGTGGACAGGCGCCGAGCAGTACTTC
CDR3: CASSLEWTGAEQYF

J: TRBJ1-3
V: TRBV18
length: 15
size: -
D: -
DNA: TGTGCCAGCTCACCGGTAGGGGCCGGTGGAAACACCATATATTTT
CDR3: CASSPVGAGGNTIYF

J: TRBJ1-2
V: TRBV19
length: 14
size: -
D: TRBD1
DNA: TGTGCCAGTAATCCCGAGGGGACAGCCTATGGCTACACCTTC
CDR3: CASNPEGTAYGYTF

J: TRBJ2-1
V: TRBV5-6
length: 15
size: -
D: TRBD1
DNA: TGTGCCAGCAGCTTAGAACAGGGGGCCTACAATGAGCAGTTCTTC
CDR3: CASSLEQGAYNEQFF

J: TRBJ2-3
V: TRBV2
length: 17
size: -
D: TRBD2
DNA: TGTGCCAGCAGCCCTGTCCAAACTAGCGGACGCACAGATACGCAGTATTTT
CDR3: CASSPVQTSGRTDTQYF

J: TRBJ1-2
V: TRBV6-4
length: 11
size: -
D: -
DNA: TGTGCCAGCAGTGACTCGAGTGGCTACACCTTC
CDR3: CASSDSSGYTF

J: TRBJ1-1
V: TRBV5-6
length: 14
size: -
D: TRBD1
DNA: TGTGCCAGCACCCCCGGGACAGGCAACACTGAAGCTTTCTTT
CDR3: CASTPGTGNTEAFF

J: TRBJ2-7
V: TRBV27
length: 13
size: once
D: -
DNA: TGTGCCAGCAGTTTTTCCCCAGACTACGAGCAGTACTTC
CDR3: CASSFSPDYEQYF

J: TRBJ2-3
V: TRBV7-6
length: 16
size: -
D: -
DNA: TGTGCCAGCAGCGCACGCAGGGTATCTAGCACAGATACGCAGTATTTT
CDR3: CASSARRVSSTDTQYF

J: TRBJ2-3
V: TRBV7-2
length: 16
size: -
D: TRBD2
DNA: TGTGCCAGCAGCACCCGACTAGCGGGCCCGACAGATACGCAGTATTTT
CDR3: CASSTRLAGPTDTQYF

J: TRBJ2-1
V: TRBV5-6
length: 15
size: -
D: TRBD1
DNA: TGTGCCAGCAGCCTGGGCAGGGGGCCCTACAATGAGCAGTTCTTC
CDR3: CASSLGRGPYNEQFF

J: TRBJ2-5
V: TRBV29-1
length: 13
size: -
D: TRBD1
DNA: TGCAGCGGAAGGGACAGGACGAGGGAGACCCAGTACTTC
CDR3: CSGRDRTRETQYF

J: TRBJ2-1
V: TRBV11-2
length: 17
size: -
D: TRBD2
DNA: TGTGCCAGCAGCTTAGCTCTAGCGGGAGGGCCGGGGAATGAGCAGTTCTTC
CDR3: CASSLALAGGPGNEQFF

J: TRBJ1-2
V: TRBV5-1
length: 12
size: -
D: -
DNA: TGCGCCAGCAGCTTGGACTCCTATGGCTACACCTTC
CDR3: CASSLDSYGYTF

J: TRBJ2-7
V: TRBV6-1
length: 12
size: -
D: TRBD1
DNA: TGTGCCAGCAAACAGGGGGCTTTCGAGCAGTACTTC
CDR3: CASKQGAFEQYF

J: TRBJ1-1
V: TRBV19
length: 14
size: -
D: TRBD1
DNA: TGTGCCAGTAGTTGGGCAGGGGGCACCACTGAAGCTTTCTTT
CDR3: CASSWAGGTTEAFF

J: TRBJ2-7
V: TRBV19
length: 14
size: -
D: TRBD2
DNA: TGTGCCAGTAGTATACCGGGAGGAGACTACGAGCAGTACTTC
CDR3: CASSIPGGDYEQYF

J: TRBJ2-2
V: TRBV6-6
length: 15
size: -
D: -
DNA: TGTGCCAGCAGTTATTCAAGGGGAGGCACCGGGGAGCTGTTTTTT
CDR3: CASSYSRGGTGELFF

J: TRBJ1-1
V: TRBV5-1
length: 14
size: -
D: -
DNA: TGCGCCAGCAGCTTCGGTCGGGAGAACACTGAAGCTTTCTTT
CDR3: CASSFGRENTEAFF

J: TRBJ2-1
V: TRBV6-1
length: 13
size: -
D: -
DNA: TGTGCCAGCATCAGGAACTTGTACAATGAGCAGTTCTTC
CDR3: CASIRNLYNEQFF

J: TRBJ2-7
V: TRBV2
length: 15
size: -
D: TRBD1
DNA: TGTGCCAGCAGTCAATCCTCCGGGACAGGGGGCGAGCAGTACTTC
CDR3: CASSQSSGTGGEQYF

J: TRBJ1-5
V: TRBV2
length: 17
size: -
D: TRBD1
DNA: TGTGCCAGCAGGAAGCGTGGGACAGCGAATAGCAATCAGCCCCAGCATTTT
CDR3: CASRKRGTANSNQPQHF

J: TRBJ2-5
V: TRBV5-6
length: 15
size: -
D: TRBD2
DNA: TGTGCCAGCAGCCTAGCGGGGAGGACCCAAGAGACCCAGTACTTC
CDR3: CASSLAGRTQETQYF

J: TRBJ2-1
V: TRBV11-3
length: 15
size: -
D: -
DNA: TGTGCCAGCAGCTTAGCGGGGTCCTTCTACAATGAGCAGTTCTTC
CDR3: CASSLAGSFYNEQFF

J: TRBJ2-7
V: TRBV5-8
length: 15
size: -
D: TRBD2
DNA: TGTGCCAGCAGCTGGACTAGCGGGAGCTCCTACGAGCAGTACTTC
CDR3: CASSWTSGSSYEQYF

J: TRBJ1-5
V: TRBV21-1
length: 12
size: -
D: -
DNA: TGTGCCAGAGACAGGGGAAGTCAGCCCCAGCATTTT
CDR3: CARDRGSQPQHF

J: TRBJ2-3
V: TRBV6-6
length: 14
size: -
D: -
DNA: TGTGCCAGCAGTTACCTCCAAATGCGGGATACGCAGTATTTT
CDR3: CASSYLQMRDTQYF

J: TRBJ2-2
V: TRBV15
length: 16
size: -
D: -
DNA: TGTGCCACCAGCAGAGATAGGCAGGGGGGCACCGGGGAGCTGTTTTTT
CDR3: CATSRDRQGGTGELFF

J: TRBJ1-3
V: TRBV7-9
length: 17
size: -
D: -
DNA: TGTGCCAGCAGCCCTCCACAGTGGCCCCTCTCTGGAAACACCATATATTTT
CDR3: CASSPPQWPLSGNTIYF

J: TRBJ1-2
V: TRBV6-5
length: 15
size: -
D: TRBD1
DNA: TGTGCCAGCAGTTACACATTGGGACAGGGAGGTGGCTACACCTTC
CDR3: CASSYTLGQGGGYTF

J: TRBJ2-5
V: TRBV4-2
length: 15
size: few
D: -
DNA: TGTGCCAGCAGCCAAGATCAAGGGGGCCAAGAGACCCAGTACTTC
CDR3: CASSQDQGGQETQYF

J: TRBJ2-7
V: TRBV4-1
length: 13
size: once
D: -
DNA: TGCGCCAGCAGCCAGGACAGAGCCTACGAGCAGTACTTC
CDR3: CASSQDRAYEQYF

J: TRBJ2-1
V: TRBV12-2
length: 15
size: -
D: -
DNA: TGTGCAAGTCCAGCCGGGACAGGGGCTTACAATGAGCAGTTCTTC
CDR3: CASPAGTGAYNEQFF

J: TRBJ2-7
V: TRBV2
length: 16
size: -
D: -
DNA: TGTGCCAGCAGTGAAGGGGGAGAAGGGGGCTCCTACGAGCAGTACTTC
CDR3: CASSEGGEGGSYEQYF

J: TRBJ2-7
V: TRBV7-8
length: 15
size: -
D: -
DNA: TGTGCCAGCAGCCCCCGTGCCACAGGGAGCGGCGAGCAGTACTTC
CDR3: CASSPRATGSGEQYF

J: TRBJ2-7
V: TRBV5-1
length: 14
size: -
D: TRBD1
DNA: TGCGCCAGCAGCTGGAGGGACAGGGACCACGAGCAGTACTTC
CDR3: CASSWRDRDHEQYF

J: TRBJ1-1
V: TRBV9
length: 14
size: -
D: -
DNA: TGTGCCAGCAGCGGGGGGGGAAGCGACACTGAAGCTTTCTTT
CDR3: CASSGGGSDTEAFF

J: TRBJ1-1
V: TRBV2
length: 14
size: few
D: -
DNA: TGTGCCAGCAGCCTGGGGGGGGGTAACACTGAAGCTTTCTTT
CDR3: CASSLGGGNTEAFF

J: TRBJ1-2
V: TRBV20-1
length: 10
size: -
D: -
DNA: TGCAGTGCTAGCGACTACGGCTACACCTTC
CDR3: CSASDYGYTF

J: TRBJ2-7
V: TRBV30
length: 12
size: few
D: -
DNA: TGTGCCTGGAGTAGCCTCAACTACGAGCAGTACTTC
CDR3: CAWSSLNYEQYF